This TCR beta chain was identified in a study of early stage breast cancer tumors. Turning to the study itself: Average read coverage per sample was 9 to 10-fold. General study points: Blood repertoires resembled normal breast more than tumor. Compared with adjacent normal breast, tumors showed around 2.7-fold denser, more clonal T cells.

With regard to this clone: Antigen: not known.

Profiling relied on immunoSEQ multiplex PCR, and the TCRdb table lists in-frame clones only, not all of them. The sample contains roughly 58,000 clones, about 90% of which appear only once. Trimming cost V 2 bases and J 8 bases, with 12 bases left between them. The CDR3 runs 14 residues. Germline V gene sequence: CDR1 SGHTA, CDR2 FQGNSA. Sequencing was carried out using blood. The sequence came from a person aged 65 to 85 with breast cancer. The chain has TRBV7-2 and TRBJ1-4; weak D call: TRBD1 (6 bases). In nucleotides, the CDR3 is TGTGCCAGCAGCTTATACAGGGACGGGGAAAAACTGTTTTTT. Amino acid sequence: CASSLYRDGEKLFF.